The entry below gives a single TCR beta chain sequence along with its context. The source of the sample is a study of CD8+ T cells in alopecia areata. The CDR3 runs 13 residues. V shed 6 bases, J shed 3 bases, and the junction held 4 bases outside the gene matches. Germline V gene lookup returns CDR1 MNHEY and CDR2 SMNVEV (reference sequence). Treatment of the sample: oral pan-JAK inhibitor, 5-10 mg twice daily. It was from alopecia areata patients that lesional scalp punch biopsies and peripheral blood were collected. Reverse transcription of extracted RNA yielded cDNA, which provided the sequencing template. TCRdb's copy holds only in-frame clones and misses some; the assay was immunoSEQ multiplex PCR. The profile shows under 350,000 clones, roughly 60% of them singletons.

The sequence was collected from a human donor with alopecia areata. The J gene is TRBJ2-7, the V gene TRBV27; TRBD1 matches at 8 bases. The material sequenced was CD4+ T cells sorted from blood, taken at week 24, from a patient treated with tofacitinib. The CDR3 loop reads CASSRGTGYEQYF. Written as DNA, the CDR3 is TGTGCCAGCAGCCGAGGGACAGGCTACGAGCAGTACTTC.